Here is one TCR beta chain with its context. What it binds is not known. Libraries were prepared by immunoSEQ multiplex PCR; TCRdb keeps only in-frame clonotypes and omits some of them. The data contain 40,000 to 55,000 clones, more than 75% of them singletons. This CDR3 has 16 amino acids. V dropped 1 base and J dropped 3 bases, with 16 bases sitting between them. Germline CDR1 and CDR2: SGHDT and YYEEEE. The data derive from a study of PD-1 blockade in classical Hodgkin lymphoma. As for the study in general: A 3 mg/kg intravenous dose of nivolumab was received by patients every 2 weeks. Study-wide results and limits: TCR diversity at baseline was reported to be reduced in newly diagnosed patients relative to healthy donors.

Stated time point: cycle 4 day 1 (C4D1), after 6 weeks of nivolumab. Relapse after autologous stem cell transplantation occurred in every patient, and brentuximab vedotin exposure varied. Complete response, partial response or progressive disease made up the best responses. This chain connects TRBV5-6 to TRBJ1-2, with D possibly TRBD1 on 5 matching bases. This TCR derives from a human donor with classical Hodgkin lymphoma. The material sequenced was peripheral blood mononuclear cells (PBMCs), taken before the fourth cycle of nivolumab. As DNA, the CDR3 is TGTGCCAGCAGCTTGACCGGGACCCAGGGCGACTATGGCTACACCTTC. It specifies CASSLTGTQGDYGYTF.